The 8 T cell receptor beta chains reported below all come from one sample, sequenced in a study of shared clonotypes between healthy human individuals. Repertoires were generated with immunoSEQ multiplex PCR, while TCRdb's copy carries only in-frame clones and drops some. The data show some 1 million clones, 65% to 80% seen once. The sample taken for sequencing was memory CD4+ T cells sorted from blood. Subset indicated: CD45RA-negative fraction. These receptors were obtained from a man aged 18 to 35 in good health.

This clone was observed a handful of times. The chain combines TRBV9 with TRBJ2-7; 7 positions agree with TRBD1. This CDR3 spans 16 amino acids. Losses at the gene ends were 0 bases for V and 0 bases for J; bases not matched to a gene: 6. The V gene's germline CDR1 is SGDLS and CDR2 YYNGEE. The DNA for the CDR3 is TGTGCCAGCAGCGTAGGCACAGGGGCTGACTCCTACGAGCAGTACTTC. Its translation: CASSVGTGADSYEQYF.

The genes are TRBV6-1 and TRBJ1-2; D uncertain. The germline CDR1 and CDR2 sequences are MNHNS and SASEGT. Between the trimmed V and J ends, which lost 3 bases and 3 bases, there was a span of 11 bases. The CDR3 contains 14 residues. The CDR3 reads CASSDLLWDYGYTF. The CDR3, as DNA: TGTGCCAGCAGTGACCTCTTATGGGACTATGGCTACACCTTC.

This chain connects TRBV5-6 to TRBJ1-3; TRBD1 matches 7 bases. The trim removed 3 bases at V and 1 base at J, leaving 4 bases unmatched. Germline V CDR1 and CDR2: SGHDT, YYEEEE. This CDR3 is 15 amino acids long. CDR3 region: CASSWDSTSGNTIYF. The CDR3 region has the DNA TGTGCCAGCAGCTGGGACAGTACATCTGGAAACACCATATATTTT.

The V and J genes are TRBV10-1 and TRBJ2-2; D is uncertain. The V end lost 8 bases, the J end lost 4 bases, and 8 bases lay between the germline ends. The CDR3 extends over 12 amino acids. Germline V gene lookup returns CDR1 WNHNN and CDR2 SYGVQD (reference sequence). The CDR3 region is CASGHSTGELFF. CDR3 sequence (DNA): TGCGCCAGCGGGCATAGCACCGGGGAGCTGTTTTTT.

The rearrangement joins TRBV4-1 to TRBJ1-2; D is perhaps TRBD1 (5 bases). The CDR3 covers 15 residues. Germline CDR1 is MGHRA and CDR2 is YSYEKL. V lost 0 bases and J 4 bases, leaving 12 bases between the germline ends. This CDR3 is CASSQEVRGAYGYTF. CDR3 coding DNA: TGCGCCAGCAGCCAAGAGGTTAGGGGCGCCTATGGCTACACCTTC.

The chain carries TRBV6-1 and TRBJ1-5; the D is unclear. Trimming shortened V by 2 bases and J by 2 bases, and 7 bases separated the two germline ends. This CDR3 region has 14 residues. Germline CDR1 is MNHNS and CDR2 is SASEGT. The CDR3 is CASSERVRNQPQHF. The CDR3 bases are TGTGCCAGCAGTGAACGCGTTCGCAATCAGCCCCAGCATTTT.

The genes are TRBV27 and TRBJ2-7; 8 nucleotides agree with TRBD2. Trimming took 5 bases from V and 7 from J; bases not matched to a gene: 10. Germline V gives CDR1 MNHEY, CDR2 SMNVEV (reference sequence). The CDR3 is made up of 14 amino acids. As DNA, the CDR3 is TGTGCCAGCAGTGGAGCGGGGGTTGCTCGGGAGCAGTACTTC. As protein: CASSGAGVAREQYF.

The gene calls are TRBV28 and TRBJ2-3, with D unresolved. Trimming cost V 2 bases and J 6 bases, with 21 bases left between them. CDR3 length: 17 amino acids. From germline, CDR1 is MDHEN and CDR2 SYDVKM. The CDR3 DNA sequence: TGTGCCAGCAGTTTACCCTTCGCGCTGGACCAAAAGGATACGCAGTATTTT. Translation: CASSLPFALDQKDTQYF.